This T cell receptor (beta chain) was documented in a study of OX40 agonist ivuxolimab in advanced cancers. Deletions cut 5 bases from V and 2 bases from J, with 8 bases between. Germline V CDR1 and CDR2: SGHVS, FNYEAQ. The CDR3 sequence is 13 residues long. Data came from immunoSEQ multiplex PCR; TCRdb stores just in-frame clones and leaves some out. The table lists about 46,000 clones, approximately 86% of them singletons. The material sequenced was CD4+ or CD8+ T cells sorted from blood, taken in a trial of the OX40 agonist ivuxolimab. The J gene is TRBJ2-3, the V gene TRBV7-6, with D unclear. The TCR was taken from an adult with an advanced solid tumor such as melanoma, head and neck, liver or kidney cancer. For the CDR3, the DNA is TGTGCCAGCAGCCATAAATACACAGATACGCAGTATTTT. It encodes CASSHKYTDTQYF.